This TCR beta chain was profiled in a study of siplizumab effects on memory and regulatory T cells. The study's findings and limits: In roughly 80-96% of proliferating CD4+ or CD8+ clones, a naive or memory phenotype could not be assigned. Confirmation that proliferating Tregs from siplizumab cultures had suppressive function was not obtained. Naive T cells apparently outstripped memory cells in diversity and seemed major alloresponse contributors.

With respect to this clone: Its target is not known.

Libraries were prepared by immunoSEQ multiplex PCR; TCRdb keeps only in-frame clonotypes and omits some of them. The table shows around 100,000 clones, with nearly 95% occurring only once. The CDR3 loop spans 15 amino acids. Germline CDR1 MNHNS, CDR2 SASEGT. V shed 6 bases and J shed 10 bases, with 19 bases lying between them. Source material: Tregs sorted from blood. This TCR derives from a human donor in good health. This chain joins TRBV6-1 and TRBJ1-6, with unresolved D. The CDR3 DNA sequence: TGTGCCAGCAGCACCGGTTGGGTATCGGGGTCACCCCTCCACTTT. As protein: CASSTGWVSGSPLHF.